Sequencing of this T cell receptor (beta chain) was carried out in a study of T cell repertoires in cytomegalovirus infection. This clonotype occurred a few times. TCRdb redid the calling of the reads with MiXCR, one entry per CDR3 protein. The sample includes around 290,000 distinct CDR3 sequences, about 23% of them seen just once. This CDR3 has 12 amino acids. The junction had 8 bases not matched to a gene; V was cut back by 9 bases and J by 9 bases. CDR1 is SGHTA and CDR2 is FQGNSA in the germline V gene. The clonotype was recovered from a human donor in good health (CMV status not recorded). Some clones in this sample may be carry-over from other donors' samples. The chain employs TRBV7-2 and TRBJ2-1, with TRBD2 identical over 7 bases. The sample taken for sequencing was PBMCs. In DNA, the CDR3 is TGTGCCAGTGGGGGGGGGTGGAGTGAGCAGTTCTTC. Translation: CASGGGWSEQFF.